Given below is one TCR beta chain in context. What it binds is unknown. Measured with immunoSEQ multiplex PCR; TCRdb has only the in-frame clones, and not every one. The sample records around 150,000 clones, around 94% being singletons. This record belongs to a study of T cell responses to AZD1222 COVID-19 vaccine. Whole-study context: Analysis merged second doses at about 4 or about 12 weeks.

The germline CDR1 and CDR2 sequences are SGHRS and YFSETQ. Trimming at V came to 7 bases and at J to 8 bases, leaving 6 bases not matched to a gene. The CDR3 is 12 residues long. Study-wide results and limits: Donors in the cohort were predominantly white British and more often female, and clonal diversity was possibly underestimated. Spike regions recognized by vaccine-associated CD4 TCRs spanned the protein, led by 160-218 and 743-854.

The V call is TRBV5-1, the J call TRBJ1-2; 9 bases are a match to TRBD1. This clonotype was sampled from an adult in good health. Sequences were derived from peripheral blood, sampled on day 0 of AZD1222 vaccination. CDR3 amino acids: CASRDRVEGYTF. The CDR3 nucleotides read TGCGCCAGCCGGGACAGGGTAGAGGGCTACACCTTC.